The 13 T cell receptor beta chains presented below share a single source sample, sequenced in a study of T cell responses to AZD1222 COVID-19 vaccine. Measured with immunoSEQ multiplex PCR; TCRdb has only the in-frame clones, and not every one. The table includes roughly 20,000 clones, about 80% detected once. The specimen comprised peripheral blood, sampled on day 0 of AZD1222 vaccination. The receptor set was obtained from an adult in good health.

The chain carries TRBV4-2 and TRBJ2-7; D is ambiguous. The germline gives CDR1 LGHNA, CDR2 YNFKEQ. The CDR3 consists of 15 residues. V gave up 1 base and J gave up 0 bases, with 10 bases separating them. This chain's CDR3 is CASSQVSGISYEQYF. CDR3 nucleotides: TGTGCCAGCAGCCAAGTATCAGGTATCTCCTACGAGCAGTACTTC.

This clone was seen once. The rearrangement links TRBV5-1 to TRBJ1-1, with 8 bases fitting TRBD1. The CDR3 loop spans 13 amino acids. With 4 bases clipped from V and 8 bases from J, the junction kept 7 bases outside the gene matches. Germline V gene lookup returns CDR1 SGHRS and CDR2 YFSETQ. The CDR3 here is CASSQRTGQEAFF. The CDR3 nucleotides are TGCGCCAGCAGCCAACGGACAGGGCAGGAAGCTTTCTTT.

The chain carries TRBV5-1 and TRBJ2-1; 8 bases map to TRBD1. Looked up from germline, CDR1 is SGHRS and CDR2 is YFSETQ. The CDR3 has 13 amino acids. Trimming took 5 bases from V and 2 from J; bases not matched to a gene: 0. The chain's CDR3 is CASRQGAYNEQFF. For the CDR3, the DNA is TGCGCCAGCAGACAGGGGGCCTACAATGAGCAGTTCTTC.

V and J are TRBV15 and TRBJ2-2; a weak D match, TRBD2 (5 bases). The CDR3 spans 15 residues. V lost 3 bases to trimming and J lost 1 base, with 9 bases between them. From germline, CDR1 is LNHNV and CDR2 YYDKDF (reference sequence). CDR3 amino acids: CATSRAAGNTGELFF. DNA for the CDR3: TGTGCCACCAGCAGGGCCGCGGGGAACACCGGGGAGCTGTTTTTT.

The CDR3 sequence: CASTNFAGGYNEQFF. The CDR3 DNA reads as TGTGCCAGCACTAATTTTGCGGGGGGGTACAATGAGCAGTTCTTC. J is TRBJ2-1 and V is TRBV28; 9 nucleotides match TRBD2. The CDR3 runs to 15 residues. Germline values: CDR1 MDHEN, CDR2 SYDVKM. J lost 4 bases, V lost 7 bases, and 8 bases had no gene match.

The V gene is TRBV7-3, the J gene TRBJ2-2; D uncertain. Per germline, CDR1 SGHTA and CDR2 FQGTGA. V lost 2 bases and J lost 9, with 10 bases in between. The CDR3 has 13 amino acids. The CDR3 DNA is TGTGCCAGCAGCTTAGACGGCGACCGGGAGCTGTTTTTT. Translated, it gives CASSLDGDRELFF.

This clone was picked up a small number of times. V gene TRBV10-3 combines with J gene TRBJ1-2; D is undetermined. The CDR3 consists of 14 residues. Germline lookup yields CDR1 ENHRY and CDR2 SYGVKD. Trimming took off 0 bases at V and 6 bases at J, with 11 bases between the two ends. In DNA form, the CDR3 reads TGTGCCATCAGTGAGTCAAGCACTCTGCATGGCTACACCTTC. Translating it yields CAISESSTLHGYTF.

This clone was detected only a few times. The chain employs TRBV19 and TRBJ1-4; D might be TRBD1 (5 bases). Per germline, CDR1 LNHDA and CDR2 SQIVND (reference sequence). Deletions cut 9 bases from V and 4 bases from J, with 15 bases between. CDR3 length equals 14 residues. The CDR3 nucleotides are TGTGCCAGCTCCGCGACAGAGCATAATGAAAAACTGTTTTTT. As protein: CASSATEHNEKLFF. Looking up the rest from reference TRBV19 and TRBJ1-4 gives the full variable domain: DGGITQSPKYLFRKEGQNVTLSCEQNLNHDAMYWYRQDPGQGLRLIYYSQIVNDFQKGDIAEGYSVSREKKESFPLTVTSAQKNPTAFYLCASSATEHNEKLFFGSGTQLSVL.

The gene calls are TRBV9 and TRBJ2-5; D is perhaps TRBD2 (5 bases). Looked up from germline, CDR1 is SGDLS and CDR2 is YYNGEE. The V end was cut by 0 bases, the J end by 3 bases, with 12 bases between. This CDR3 comprises 15 residues. Here the CDR3 DNA reads TGTGCCAGCAGCGTAGGATCGCGGGTGAAAGAGACCCAGTACTTC. Its protein product is CASSVGSRVKETQYF.

V and J are TRBV21-1 and TRBJ1-5. TRBV21-1 is a recognized pseudogene. This CDR3 spans 17 amino acids. As DNA, the CDR3 is TGTGCCAGCAGCAAATGTGGGACGGAAAATAGCAATCAGCCCCAGCATTTT. It translates to CASSKCGTENSNQPQHF.

The rearrangement links TRBV7-8 to TRBJ2-2; maybe TRBD2 (6 bases). Trimming removed 3 bases from V and 0 bases from J, with 11 bases in between. The CDR3 runs 16 residues. CDR1 and CDR2 (germline): SGHVS, FQNEAQ. The CDR3 nucleotides are TGTGCCAGCAGCTTGAGCGGGTCCTCGAACACCGGGGAGCTGTTTTTT. Translating it yields CASSLSGSSNTGELFF.

The chain combines TRBV6-5 with TRBJ1-2, with a tentative D call TRBD1 (5 bases). Per the germline V gene, CDR1 is MNHEY and CDR2 is SVGAGI. This CDR3 has 13 amino acids. Trimming pared 5 bases from V and 7 bases from J, leaving 14 bases between. This CDR3 is CASSLRGAVGYTF. The CDR3 coding sequence is TGTGCCAGCAGTCTCAGAGGGGCGGTTGGCTACACCTTC.

The rearrangement joins TRBV4-2 to TRBJ2-5; D call uncertain. The CDR3 runs 13 residues. Per germline, CDR1 LGHNA and CDR2 YNFKEQ. The germline V and J ends were trimmed by 1 base and 5 bases, with 8 bases remaining between them. CDR3 sequence (DNA): TGTGCCAGCAGCCAAGCTCCTGAGGAGACCCAGTACTTC. Protein product: CASSQAPEETQYF.